Listed here are 4 T cell receptor beta chains from one sample, sequenced in a study of Ad26.COV2.S vaccination and SARS-CoV-2 variants. Sample treatment: over 15 received Ad26.COV2.S at low or high dose, single or two shots; roughly five received placebo; per-sample allocation not given. The investigators took samples on day 63 after the first vaccine or placebo injection. This table comes from immunoSEQ multiplex PCR, and its TCRdb copy is limited to in-frame clones, with some not included. This sample has around 320,000 clones, with over 80% found just once. Sequences were derived from peripheral blood, sampled in a trial of Ad26.COV2.S vaccine versus placebo. These TCRs come from a person aged 18-65 years who received the Ad26.COV2.S COVID-19 vaccine or a placebo.

The chain combines TRBV7-2 with TRBJ2-7, with 9 nucleotides matching TRBD1. The CDR3 is made up of 15 amino acids. Per germline, CDR1 SGHTA and CDR2 FQGNSA. V shed 2 bases, J shed 2 bases, and the junction held 4 bases outside the gene matches. CDR3 loop: CASSLSRDRAYEQYF. The CDR3 coding sequence is TGTGCCAGCAGCTTATCCCGGGACAGGGCCTACGAGCAGTACTTC.

The genes are TRBV7-2 and TRBJ1-1; the D gene is possibly TRBD1 (5 bases). Germline CDR1 is SGHTA and CDR2 is FQGNSA. The germline V and J ends were trimmed by 7 bases and 9 bases, with 18 bases remaining between them. The CDR3 spans 13 residues. CDR3 sequence: CASTIAGGRQAFF. In DNA form, the CDR3 reads TGTGCCAGCACTATAGCGGGGGGGAGGCAAGCTTTCTTT.

The genes are TRBV6-1 and TRBJ1-2; D ambiguous. Trimming shortened V by 0 bases and J by 10 bases, and 15 bases separated the two germline ends. The CDR3 consists of 14 residues. Germline CDR1 and CDR2: MNHNS and SASEGT. As DNA, the CDR3 is TGTGCCAGCAGTGAAGCAGGCCGCGGCCCGTCCTACACCTTC. Its protein is CASSEAGRGPSYTF.

The V call is TRBV4-2, the J call TRBJ2-2; D might be TRBD2 (5 bases). Germline V gene lookup returns CDR1 LGHNA and CDR2 YNFKEQ. The length of the CDR3 is 14 residues. V was clipped by 1 base and J by 6 bases, with 9 bases between them. The CDR3 loop reads CASSQGPEAGELFF. The CDR3 DNA reads TGTGCCAGCAGCCAAGGTCCGGAGGCCGGGGAGCTGTTTTTT.